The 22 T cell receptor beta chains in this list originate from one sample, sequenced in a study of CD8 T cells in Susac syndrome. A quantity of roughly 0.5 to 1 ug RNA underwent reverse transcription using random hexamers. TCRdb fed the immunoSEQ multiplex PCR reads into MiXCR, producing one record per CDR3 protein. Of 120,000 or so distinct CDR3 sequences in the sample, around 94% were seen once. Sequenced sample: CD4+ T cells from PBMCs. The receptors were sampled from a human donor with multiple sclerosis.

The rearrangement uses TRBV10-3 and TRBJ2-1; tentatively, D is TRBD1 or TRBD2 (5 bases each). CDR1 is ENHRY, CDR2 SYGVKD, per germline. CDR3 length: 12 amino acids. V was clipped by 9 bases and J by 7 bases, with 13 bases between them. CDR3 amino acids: CAIPGPKNEQFF. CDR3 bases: TGTGCCATTCCGGGACCCAAGAATGAGCAGTTCTTC.

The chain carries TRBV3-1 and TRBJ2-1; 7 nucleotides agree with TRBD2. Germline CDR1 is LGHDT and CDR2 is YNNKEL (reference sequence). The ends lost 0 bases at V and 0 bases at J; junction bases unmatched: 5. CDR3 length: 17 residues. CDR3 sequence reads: CASSQEVGGSSYNEQFF. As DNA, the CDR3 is TGTGCCAGCAGCCAAGAGGTGGGGGGGAGCTCCTACAATGAGCAGTTCTTC.

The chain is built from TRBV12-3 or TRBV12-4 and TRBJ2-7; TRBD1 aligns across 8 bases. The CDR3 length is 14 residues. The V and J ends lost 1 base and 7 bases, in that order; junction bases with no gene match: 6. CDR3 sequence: CASSLGRGRNEQYF. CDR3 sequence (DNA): TGTGCCAGCAGTTTAGGCAGGGGGCGCAATGAGCAGTACTTC.

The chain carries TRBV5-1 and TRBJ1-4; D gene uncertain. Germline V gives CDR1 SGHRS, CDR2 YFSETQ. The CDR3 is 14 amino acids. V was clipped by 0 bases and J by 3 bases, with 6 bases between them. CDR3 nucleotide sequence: TGCGCCAGCAGCTTGGAGGGTCCTAATGAAAAACTGTTTTTT. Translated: CASSLEGPNEKLFF.

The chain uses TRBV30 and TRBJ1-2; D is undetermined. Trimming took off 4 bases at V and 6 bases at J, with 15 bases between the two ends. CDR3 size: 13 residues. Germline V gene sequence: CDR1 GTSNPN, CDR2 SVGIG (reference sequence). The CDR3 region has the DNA TGTGCCTGGACCCCGGGCCTAAAGCATGGCTACACCTTC. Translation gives CAWTPGLKHGYTF.

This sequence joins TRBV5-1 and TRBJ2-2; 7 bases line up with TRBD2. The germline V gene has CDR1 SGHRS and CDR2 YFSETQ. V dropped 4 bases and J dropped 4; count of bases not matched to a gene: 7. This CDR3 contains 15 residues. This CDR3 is CASSPWEGPTGELFF. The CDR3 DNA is TGCGCCAGCAGCCCCTGGGAGGGACCCACCGGGGAGCTGTTTTTT.

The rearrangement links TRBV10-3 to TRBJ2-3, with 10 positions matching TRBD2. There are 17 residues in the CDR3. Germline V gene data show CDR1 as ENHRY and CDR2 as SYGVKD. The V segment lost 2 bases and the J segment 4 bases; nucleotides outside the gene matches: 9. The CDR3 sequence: CAISEPGLAEGADTQYF. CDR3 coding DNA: TGTGCCATCAGTGAGCCCGGACTAGCGGAGGGGGCAGATACGCAGTATTTT.

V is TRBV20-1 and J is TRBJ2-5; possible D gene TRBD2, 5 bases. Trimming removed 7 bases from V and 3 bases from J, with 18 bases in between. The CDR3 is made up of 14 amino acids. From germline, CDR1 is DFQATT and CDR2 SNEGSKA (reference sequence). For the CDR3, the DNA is TGCAGTGTTCAACTAGGCGGTCGGGAAGAGACCCAGTACTTC. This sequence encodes CSVQLGGREETQYF.

The CDR3 sequence is CASSLSLNTEAFF. DNA of the CDR3: TGTGCCAGCTCACTATCATTGAACACTGAAGCTTTCTTT. The J gene is TRBJ1-1, the V gene TRBV18; D gene unclear. The CDR3 runs to 13 residues. Germline V gives CDR1 KGHSH, CDR2 LQKENI. The V end lost 4 bases, the J end lost 0 bases, and 6 bases lay between the germline ends.

CDR3 in DNA: TGTGCCAGCAGTTTTCAGGGGCTACTAATAGAAGCTTTCTTT. It encodes CASSFQGLLIEAFF. The chain links TRBV12-3 or TRBV12-4 to TRBJ1-1; TRBD1 might be the D (6 bases). The CDR3 length is 14 residues. V lost 3 bases to trimming and J lost 8 bases, with 16 bases between them.

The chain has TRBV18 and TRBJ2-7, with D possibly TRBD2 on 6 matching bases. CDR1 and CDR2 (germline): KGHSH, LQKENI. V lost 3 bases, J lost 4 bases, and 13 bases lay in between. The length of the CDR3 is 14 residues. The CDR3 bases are TGTGCCAGCTCACCTACCGGGACTGGATACGAGCAGTACTTC. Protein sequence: CASSPTGTGYEQYF. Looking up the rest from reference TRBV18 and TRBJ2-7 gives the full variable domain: NAGVMQNPRHLVRRRGQEARLRCSPMKGHSHVYWYRQLPEEGLKFMVYLQKENIIDESGMPKERFSAEFPKEGPSILRIQQVVRGDSAAYFCASSPTGTGYEQYFGPGTRLTVT.

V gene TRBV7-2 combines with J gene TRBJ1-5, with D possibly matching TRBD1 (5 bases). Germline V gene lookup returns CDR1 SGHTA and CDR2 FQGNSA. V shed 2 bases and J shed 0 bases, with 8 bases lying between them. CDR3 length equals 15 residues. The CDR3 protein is CASSLKGNSNQPQHF. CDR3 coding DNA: TGTGCCAGCAGCTTAAAGGGGAATAGCAATCAGCCCCAGCATTTT.

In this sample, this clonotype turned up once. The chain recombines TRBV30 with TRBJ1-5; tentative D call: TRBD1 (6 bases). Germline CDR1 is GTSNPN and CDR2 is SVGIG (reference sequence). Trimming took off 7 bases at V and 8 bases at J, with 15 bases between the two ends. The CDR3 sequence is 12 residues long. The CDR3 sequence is CALAEGGKPQHF. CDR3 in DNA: TGTGCCTTAGCAGAGGGGGGAAAGCCCCAGCATTTT.

CDR3 DNA sequence: TGCGCCAGCAGCTACAGCGCATACAATGAGCAGTTCTTC. Translating gives CASSYSAYNEQFF. The chain employs TRBV5-1 and TRBJ2-1; D is ambiguous. The CDR3 spans 13 residues. Per the germline V gene, CDR1 is SGHRS and CDR2 is YFSETQ. V lost 3 bases to trimming and J lost 4 bases, with 8 bases between them.

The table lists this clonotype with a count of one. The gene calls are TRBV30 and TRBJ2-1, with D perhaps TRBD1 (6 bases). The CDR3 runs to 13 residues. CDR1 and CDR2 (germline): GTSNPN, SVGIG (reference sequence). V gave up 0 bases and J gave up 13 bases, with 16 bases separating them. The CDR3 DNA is TGTGCCTGGAGTGTCGGGGCAGGGGACATTCAGTTCTTC. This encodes CAWSVGAGDIQFF.

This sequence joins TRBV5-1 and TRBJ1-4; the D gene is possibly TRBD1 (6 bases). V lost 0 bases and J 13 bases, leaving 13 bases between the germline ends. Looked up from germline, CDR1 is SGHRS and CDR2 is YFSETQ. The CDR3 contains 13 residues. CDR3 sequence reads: CASSLEQGGTLFF. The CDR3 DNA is TGCGCCAGCAGCTTGGAACAGGGAGGTACACTGTTTTTT.

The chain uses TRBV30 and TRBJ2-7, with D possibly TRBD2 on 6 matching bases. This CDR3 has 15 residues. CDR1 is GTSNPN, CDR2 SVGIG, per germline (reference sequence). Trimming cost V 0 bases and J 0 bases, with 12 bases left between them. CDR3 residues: CAWSVRGLPSYEQYF. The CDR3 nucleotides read TGTGCCTGGAGTGTACGAGGACTACCCTCCTACGAGCAGTACTTC.

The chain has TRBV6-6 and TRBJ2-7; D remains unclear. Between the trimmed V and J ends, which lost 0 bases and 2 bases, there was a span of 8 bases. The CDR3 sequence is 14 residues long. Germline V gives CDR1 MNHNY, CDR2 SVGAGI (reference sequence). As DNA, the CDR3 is TGTGCCAGCAGTTACTCGATGGTTACCTACGAGCAGTACTTC. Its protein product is CASSYSMVTYEQYF.

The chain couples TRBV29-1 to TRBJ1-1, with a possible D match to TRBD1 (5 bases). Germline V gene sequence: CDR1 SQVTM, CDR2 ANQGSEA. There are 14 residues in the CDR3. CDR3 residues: CTASDTGGNTEAFF. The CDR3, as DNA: TGCACCGCGTCCGACACAGGAGGAAACACTGAAGCTTTCTTT.

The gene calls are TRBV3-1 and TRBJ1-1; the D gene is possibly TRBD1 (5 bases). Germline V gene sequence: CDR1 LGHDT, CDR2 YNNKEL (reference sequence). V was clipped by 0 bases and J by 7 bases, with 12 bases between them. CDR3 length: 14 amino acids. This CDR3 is CASSQEPGWVEAFF. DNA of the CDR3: TGTGCCAGCAGCCAAGAACCAGGGTGGGTTGAAGCTTTCTTT.

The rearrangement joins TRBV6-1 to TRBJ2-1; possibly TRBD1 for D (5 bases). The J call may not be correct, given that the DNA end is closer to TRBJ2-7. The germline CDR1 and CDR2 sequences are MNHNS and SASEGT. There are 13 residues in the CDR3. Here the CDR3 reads CASGHRYRYEQYF. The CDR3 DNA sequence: TGTGCCAGCGGACACAGGTACCGCTACGAGCAGTACTTC.

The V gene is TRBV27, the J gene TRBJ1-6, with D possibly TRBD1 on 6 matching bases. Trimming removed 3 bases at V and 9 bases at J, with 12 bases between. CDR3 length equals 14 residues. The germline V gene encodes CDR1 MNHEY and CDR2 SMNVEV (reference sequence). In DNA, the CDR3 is TGTGCCAGCAGTTTTGGAGGGGGACGTTCACCCCTCCACTTT. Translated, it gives CASSFGGGRSPLHF.